This TCR beta chain was sequenced during a study of T cells in Graves' hyperthyroidism and ophthalmopathy. TCR beta CDR3 regions were amplified from RNA. The study used the HTBI primer set for a first-round RT-PCR of the TCR CDR3. One entry per CDR3 protein results from TCRdb running MiXCR on the multiplex PCR reads. The top ten clones hold 8.4% of a sample with some 770,000 distinct CDR3 sequences, around 17% of them seen once. Germline-derived CDR1 and CDR2 are MNHEY and SVGEGT. V lost 2 bases, J lost 6 bases, and 12 bases lay in between. This CDR3 contains 14 residues. This clonotype came up a few times. The study enrolled patients aged 18 to 65 with newly diagnosed hyperthyroidism of under 2 months' duration. The diagnoses drew upon clinical symptoms, serum thyroxine and TRAb, thyroid ultrasound and orbital computed tomography. A roughly 9.1 ml volume of fresh peripheral blood provided the PBMCs.

This receptor was identified in a man aged 18 to 35 with Graves' hyperthyroidism. The chain combines TRBV6-2 or TRBV6-3 with TRBJ2-3; no clear D. Sequenced material: blood. The CDR3 is CASSYRLLPDTQYF. The DNA for the CDR3 is TGTGCCAGCAGTTACAGATTGCTGCCGGATACGCAGTATTTT.